The sequence of this T cell receptor beta chain was determined in a study of blood T cell repertoires in COVID-19. Repertoires were generated with immunoSEQ multiplex PCR, while TCRdb's copy carries only in-frame clones and drops some. The sample has over 150,000 clones, around 83% seen once. There are a few counts of this clone. This CDR3 region has 14 residues. With 4 bases removed from V and 4 bases from J, the gap between germline ends came to 14 bases. Germline V CDR1 and CDR2: SGHRS, YFSETQ. Source material: peripheral blood. The sequence derives from a woman aged 55-75 years with COVID-19, enrolled during active disease. The genes are TRBV5-1 and TRBJ1-2; D remains unclear. The CDR3 DNA reads TGCGCCAGCAGCGCAAGTGGCACAGCCTATGGCTACACCTTC. Translating it yields CASSASGTAYGYTF.